This is a list of T cell receptor beta chains from one sample in a study of T cell changes during pregnancy in multiple sclerosis. Here immunoSEQ multiplex PCR was the method, and the copy in TCRdb shows in-frame clones only, minus some. The data hold fewer than 95,000 clones, with roughly 93% observed a single time. The material sequenced was peripheral blood, taken in the third trimester of pregnancy. Receptors originate from a female donor with multiple sclerosis, enrolled in a pregnancy study. Each CDR3 is given with its conserved first and last residue. The D gene is left open where the match is weak. Where a row states a size, it is once, few, many or the class of an expanded clone; other rows omit it.

j_gene | abundance | v_gene | d_gene | CDR3aa | CDR3nt
TRBJ1-5 | - | TRBV19 | - | CASKGGGFGNQPQHF | TGTGCCAGTAAGGGGGGAGGGTTCGGCAATCAGCCCCAGCATTTT
TRBJ1-1 | - | TRBV29-1 | - | CSVQNRVSLRGEAFF | TGCAGCGTTCAGAACAGGGTCTCTCTTCGGGGTGAAGCTTTCTTT
TRBJ1-1 | - | TRBV7-6 | - | CASSEGRGTEAFF | TGTGCCAGCAGCGAAGGGAGGGGAACTGAAGCTTTCTTT
TRBJ2-1 | - | TRBV7-2 | - | CASSLVASEQFF | TGTGCCAGCAGCTTAGTCGCTAGTGAGCAGTTCTTC
TRBJ2-3 | - | TRBV19 | TRBD2 | CASRGLAGATDTQYF | TGTGCCAGTAGGGGACTAGCGGGGGCCACAGATACGCAGTATTTT
TRBJ1-1 | - | TRBV27 | TRBD1 | CASSTGGSAPFF | TGTGCCAGCAGTACAGGGGGAAGTGCGCCTTTCTTT
TRBJ1-2 | once | TRBV27 | - | CASSLAGAISYGYTF | TGTGCCAGCAGTTTGGCAGGGGCCATTAGCTATGGCTACACCTTC
TRBJ2-1 | once | TRBV27 | TRBD2 | CASSLSGGGGDEQFF | TGTGCCAGCAGTTTATCGGGCGGTGGGGGGGATGAGCAGTTCTTC
TRBJ2-1 | - | TRBV7-8 | TRBD1 | CASSFPGTGEVGQFF | TGTGCCAGCAGCTTCCCCGGGACAGGGGAGGTAGGGCAGTTCTTC
TRBJ1-2 | - | TRBV6-5 | - | CASRQGSANGYTF | TGTGCCAGCAGGCAGGGGTCCGCTAATGGCTACACCTTC
TRBJ1-2 | - | TRBV29-1 | TRBD1 | CSVEIRDRGYGYTF | TGCAGCGTTGAAATACGGGACAGGGGCTATGGCTACACCTTC
TRBJ1-5 | - | TRBV27 | - | CASSLYGGLTSYSNQPQHF | TGTGCCAGCAGTTTATACGGGGGTCTTACCTCTTATAGCAATCAGCCCCAGCATTTT
TRBJ2-1 | - | TRBV6-5 | - | CASRNAWNEQFF | TGTGCCAGCAGAAACGCGTGGAATGAGCAGTTCTTC
TRBJ2-5 | - | TRBV4-2 | TRBD1 | CASSQAQGNGETQYF | TGTGCCAGCAGCCAAGCACAGGGGAACGGCGAGACCCAGTACTTC
TRBJ1-3 | - | TRBV6-1 | - | CASSGGTAGNTIYF | TGTGCCAGCAGCGGCGGGACGGCTGGAAACACCATATATTTT
TRBJ1-4 | once | TRBV27 | TRBD1 | CASSLSGQGQWLFF | TGTGCCAGCAGTTTATCGGGACAGGGGCAATGGCTGTTTTTT